These T cell receptor beta chains were read from a single sample in a study of blood T cell repertoires in COVID-19. Some clones are missing from TCRdb's copy, which holds only in-frame ones; the method was immunoSEQ multiplex PCR. This table holds under 300,000 clones, about 68% found once. Sequencing was performed on peripheral blood. Receptor source: a woman aged 80 or over with acute or convalescent COVID-19. The CDR3 runs from the conserved cysteine through the conserved F or W. The order of the fields is V gene, D gene, J gene, clone size, CDR3 protein, CDR3 DNA. The D gene is left open where the match is weak. The listing skips clone size in some rows; elsewhere it reads once, few, many or a size class.

v_call: TRBV6-6
d_call: .
j_call: TRBJ1-3
clone_size: .
cdr3_aa: CASSPSRGAGDTIYF
cdr3_nt: TGTGCCAGCAGTCCCTCCCGGGGGGCTGGGGACACCATATATTTT

v_call: TRBV7-9
d_call: TRBD1
j_call: TRBJ1-2
clone_size: few
cdr3_aa: CASSWDWTGLGYTF
cdr3_nt: TGTGCCAGCAGCTGGGATTGGACAGGGCTTGGCTACACCTTC

v_call: TRBV28
d_call: TRBD1
j_call: TRBJ1-2
clone_size: few
cdr3_aa: CASSPTDRGVNGYTF
cdr3_nt: TGTGCCAGCAGTCCCACGGACAGGGGTGTCAATGGCTACACCTTC

v_call: TRBV19
d_call: TRBD2
j_call: TRBJ2-1
clone_size: .
cdr3_aa: CASSRLAGGGDEQFF
cdr3_nt: TGTGCCAGTAGTCGGCTAGCGGGAGGAGGGGATGAGCAGTTCTTC

v_call: TRBV6-1
d_call: .
j_call: TRBJ1-5
clone_size: .
cdr3_aa: CASSELRGGNQPQHF
cdr3_nt: TGTGCCAGCAGTGAACTGCGGGGAGGCAATCAGCCCCAGCATTTT

v_call: TRBV19
d_call: .
j_call: TRBJ2-1
clone_size: .
cdr3_aa: CASRPTGSSYNEQFF
cdr3_nt: TGTGCCAGCAGACCGACAGGAAGCTCCTACAATGAGCAGTTCTTC

v_call: TRBV3-1/TRBV3-2
d_call: TRBD2
j_call: TRBJ2-2
clone_size: few
cdr3_aa: CASSPGTSGTGELFF
cdr3_nt: TGTGCCAGCAGCCCCGGGACTAGCGGGACCGGGGAGCTGTTTTTT

v_call: TRBV4-2
d_call: TRBD2
j_call: TRBJ2-1
clone_size: .
cdr3_aa: CASSPLGAGGDNEQFF
cdr3_nt: TGTGCCAGCAGCCCTTTGGGTGCGGGAGGCGACAATGAGCAGTTCTTC

v_call: TRBV4-2
d_call: TRBD2
j_call: TRBJ2-5
clone_size: few
cdr3_aa: CASSQERASGGGGGWTQYF
cdr3_nt: TGTGCCAGCAGCCAAGAGAGGGCTAGCGGGGGGGGCGGCGGGTGGACCCAGTACTTC

v_call: TRBV12-3/TRBV12-4
d_call: TRBD2
j_call: TRBJ2-7
clone_size: few
cdr3_aa: CASRREQREQYF
cdr3_nt: TGTGCCAGCAGGCGGGAGCAACGCGAGCAGTACTTC

v_call: TRBV18
d_call: TRBD1
j_call: TRBJ1-2
clone_size: few
cdr3_aa: CASSPRDRGLRGYTF
cdr3_nt: TGTGCCAGCTCACCCCGGGACAGGGGGCTTCGTGGCTACACCTTC

v_call: TRBV19
d_call: TRBD1
j_call: TRBJ2-2
clone_size: few
cdr3_aa: CASKDRGRDTGELFF
cdr3_nt: TGTGCCAGTAAGGACAGGGGGCGCGACACCGGGGAGCTGTTTTTT

v_call: TRBV5-1
d_call: .
j_call: TRBJ2-1
clone_size: .
cdr3_aa: CASSLGGSSYNEQFF
cdr3_nt: TGCGCCAGCAGCTTAGGCGGTAGCTCCTACAATGAGCAGTTCTTC

v_call: TRBV23-1
d_call: TRBD1
j_call: TRBJ1-5
clone_size: .
cdr3_aa: CASSQPVGQGGGDQPQHF
cdr3_nt: TGCGCCAGCAGTCAGCCTGTGGGACAGGGCGGAGGAGATCAGCCCCAGCATTTT

v_call: TRBV7-6
d_call: .
j_call: TRBJ2-3
clone_size: .
cdr3_aa: CASSSPRGSLVDTQYF
cdr3_nt: TGTGCCAGCAGCTCCCCCAGAGGGAGTTTGGTGGATACGCAGTATTTT

v_call: TRBV19
d_call: TRBD2
j_call: TRBJ2-1
clone_size: .
cdr3_aa: CASSIRLAGSPSSYNEQFF
cdr3_nt: TGTGCCAGTAGTATCCGACTAGCGGGATCCCCTAGCTCCTACAATGAGCAGTTCTTC

v_call: TRBV6-2/TRBV6-3
d_call: TRBD2
j_call: TRBJ2-7
clone_size: .
cdr3_aa: CASSSGRAEQYF
cdr3_nt: TGTGCCAGCAGTAGCGGGAGGGCCGAGCAGTACTTC

v_call: TRBV30
d_call: TRBD1
j_call: TRBJ1-6
clone_size: few
cdr3_aa: CAWTGTGGSPLHF
cdr3_nt: TGTGCCTGGACCGGGACAGGGGGCTCACCCCTCCACTTT

v_call: TRBV5-1
d_call: .
j_call: TRBJ2-1
clone_size: .
cdr3_aa: CASSLDQGGRGQFF
cdr3_nt: TGCGCCAGCAGCTTGGATCAGGGCGGGCGGGGGCAGTTCTTC

v_call: TRBV20-1
d_call: .
j_call: TRBJ1-1
clone_size: few
cdr3_aa: CSASQARGLGTEAFF
cdr3_nt: TGCAGTGCTAGTCAGGCTAGGGGATTGGGGACTGAAGCTTTCTTT

v_call: TRBV7-3
d_call: .
j_call: TRBJ1-1
clone_size: once
cdr3_aa: CASSLLGGGNTEAFF
cdr3_nt: TGTGCCAGCAGCTTACTAGGTGGAGGGAACACTGAAGCTTTCTTT

v_call: TRBV19
d_call: TRBD1
j_call: TRBJ1-3
clone_size: many
cdr3_aa: CASTSFGTGRDTIYF
cdr3_nt: TGTGCCAGTACCTCTTTCGGGACAGGGAGAGACACCATATATTTT

v_call: TRBV4-1
d_call: TRBD1
j_call: TRBJ2-6
clone_size: once
cdr3_aa: CASSQLRHRGLGANVLTF
cdr3_nt: TGCGCCAGCAGCCAATTACGGCACAGGGGGCTAGGGGCCAACGTCCTGACTTTC

v_call: TRBV5-4
d_call: .
j_call: TRBJ2-3
clone_size: .
cdr3_aa: CASSGGGAFPDTQYF
cdr3_nt: TGTGCCAGCAGCGGAGGGGGGGCCTTTCCAGATACGCAGTATTTT

v_call: TRBV5-1
d_call: TRBD1
j_call: TRBJ2-5
clone_size: .
cdr3_aa: CASSRGQGSQETQYF
cdr3_nt: TGCGCCAGCAGCCGAGGACAGGGGAGCCAAGAGACCCAGTACTTC

v_call: TRBV6-5
d_call: TRBD1
j_call: TRBJ1-2
clone_size: .
cdr3_aa: CASRDRGNYGYTF
cdr3_nt: TGTGCCAGCAGGGACAGGGGGAACTATGGCTACACCTTC

v_call: TRBV18
d_call: .
j_call: TRBJ1-5
clone_size: .
cdr3_aa: CASSPPGGFNQPQHF
cdr3_nt: TGTGCCAGCTCACCACCGGGGGGGTTCAATCAGCCCCAGCATTTT

v_call: TRBV29-1
d_call: .
j_call: TRBJ2-4
clone_size: once
cdr3_aa: CSVTQRGNIQYF
cdr3_nt: TGCAGCGTCACGCAAAGGGGAAACATTCAGTACTTC

v_call: TRBV6-2/TRBV6-3
d_call: .
j_call: TRBJ2-4
clone_size: .
cdr3_aa: CASSSGRPDIQYF
cdr3_nt: TGTGCCAGCAGCTCAGGGAGGCCAGACATTCAGTACTTC

v_call: TRBV5-6
d_call: TRBD1
j_call: TRBJ2-5
clone_size: few
cdr3_aa: CASSPVSQGRETQYF
cdr3_nt: TGTGCCAGCAGCCCCGTCTCACAGGGGCGGGAGACCCAGTACTTC

v_call: TRBV4-1
d_call: .
j_call: TRBJ2-3
clone_size: .
cdr3_aa: CASSQDFYQGGTDTQYF
cdr3_nt: TGCGCCAGCAGCCAAGATTTTTACCAAGGGGGAACAGATACGCAGTATTTT

v_call: TRBV18
d_call: TRBD2
j_call: TRBJ2-2
clone_size: few
cdr3_aa: CASSPSGLARFSHGELFF
cdr3_nt: TGTGCCAGCTCACCATCGGGACTAGCGAGATTTTCCCACGGGGAGCTGTTTTTT

v_call: TRBV18
d_call: .
j_call: TRBJ1-3
clone_size: .
cdr3_aa: CASSPGAINTIYF
cdr3_nt: TGTGCCAGCTCACCTGGGGCGATAAACACCATATATTTT

v_call: TRBV12-5
d_call: TRBD1
j_call: TRBJ2-6
clone_size: .
cdr3_aa: CASGRSGGPSGANVLTF
cdr3_nt: TGTGCTAGTGGACGCTCAGGGGGTCCATCTGGGGCCAACGTCCTGACTTTC

v_call: TRBV5-1
d_call: .
j_call: TRBJ1-2
clone_size: few
cdr3_aa: CASSSESAGGYTF
cdr3_nt: TGCGCCAGCAGCTCGGAATCCGCGGGAGGCTACACCTTC

v_call: TRBV5-6
d_call: TRBD1
j_call: TRBJ2-5
clone_size: .
cdr3_aa: CASSLAMTGAETQYF
cdr3_nt: TGTGCCAGCAGCTTGGCCATGACAGGGGCAGAGACCCAGTACTTC